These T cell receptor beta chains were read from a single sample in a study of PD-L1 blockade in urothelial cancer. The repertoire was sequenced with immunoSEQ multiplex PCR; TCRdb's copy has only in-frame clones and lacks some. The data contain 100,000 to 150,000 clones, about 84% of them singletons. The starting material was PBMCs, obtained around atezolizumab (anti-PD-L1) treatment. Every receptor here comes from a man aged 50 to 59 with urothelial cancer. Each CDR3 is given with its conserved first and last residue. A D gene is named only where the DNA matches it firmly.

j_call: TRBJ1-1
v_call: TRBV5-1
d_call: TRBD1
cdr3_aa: CASSLETGRNTEAFF

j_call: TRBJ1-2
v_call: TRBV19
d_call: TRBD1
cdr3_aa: CASSQGGDYGYTF

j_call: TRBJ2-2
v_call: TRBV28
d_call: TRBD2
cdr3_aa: CASSLRTSGATGELFF

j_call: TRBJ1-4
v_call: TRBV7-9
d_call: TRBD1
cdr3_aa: CATTGTGYEKLFF

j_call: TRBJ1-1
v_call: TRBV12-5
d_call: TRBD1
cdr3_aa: CASGTGVTEAFF

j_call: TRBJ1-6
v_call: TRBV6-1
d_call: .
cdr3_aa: CASSETTQGRSPLHF

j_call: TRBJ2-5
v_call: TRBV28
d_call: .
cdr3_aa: CASSPPGAGEETQYF

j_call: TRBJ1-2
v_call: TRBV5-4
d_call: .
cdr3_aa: CASSLAGRDYGYTF

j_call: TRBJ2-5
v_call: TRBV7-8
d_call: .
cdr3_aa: CASSPERETQYF

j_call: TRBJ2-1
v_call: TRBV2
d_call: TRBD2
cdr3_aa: CASSEDPWTSGRSYNEQFF

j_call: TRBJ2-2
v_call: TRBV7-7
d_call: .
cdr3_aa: CASSSHSNTGELFF

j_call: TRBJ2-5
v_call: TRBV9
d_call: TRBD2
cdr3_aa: CASGRESETQYF

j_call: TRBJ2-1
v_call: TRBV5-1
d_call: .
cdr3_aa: CASSLELLWTASNNEQFF

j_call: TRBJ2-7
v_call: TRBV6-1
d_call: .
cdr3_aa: CASSPPGLRSHEQYF

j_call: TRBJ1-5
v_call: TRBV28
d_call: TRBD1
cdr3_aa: CASRGGTGGIQPQHF